This paragraph reports one TCR beta chain. Profiled with immunoSEQ multiplex PCR; TCRdb holds only in-frame clones, not every one. In the table there are 35,000 to 45,000 clones, over 60% of which are singletons. This sample was included in a study of OX40 agonist ivuxolimab in advanced cancers. The sequencing used CD4+ or CD8+ T cells sorted from blood, collected in a trial of the OX40 agonist ivuxolimab. The receptor's source is an adult with an advanced solid tumor such as melanoma, head and neck, liver or kidney cancer.

CDR3 DNA: TGTGCCAGCTCTTTTGGACTAGCGGGAGAGACCCAGTACTTC. Protein sequence: CASSFGLAGETQYF. The chain combines TRBV18 with TRBJ2-5; 11 positions match TRBD2. Germline trimming cut 6 bases from V and 4 bases from J; bases unmatched to any gene: 4. CDR1 and CDR2 from the germline V gene are KGHSH and LQKENI. The CDR3 spans 14 residues. The whole variable domain, filled in from reference TRBV18 and TRBJ2-5, reads NAGVMQNPRHLVRRRGQEARLRCSPMKGHSHVYWYRQLPEEGLKFMVYLQKENIIDESGMPKERFSAEFPKEGPSILRIQQVVRGDSAAYFCASSFGLAGETQYFGPGTRLLVL.